These 25 T cell receptor beta chains came from one sample sequenced in a study of regulatory T cells in long-lasting Graves disease. Investigators prepared the TCR beta libraries by applying iRepertoire HTBI primers and Arm-PCR of CDR3 regions. TCRdb ran MiXCR on the multiplex PCR reads and lists one entry per CDR3 protein. In the table there are fewer than 550,000 distinct CDR3 sequences, 15% to 20% of which are singletons. Time point described: newly diagnosed GD, antithyroid drugs for less than 3 months. Isolated PBMC RNA provided the starting material for the TCR library. These data were also filed under a second study, of T cells in Graves' hyperthyroidism and ophthalmopathy.

This material consisted of peripheral blood mononuclear cells (PBMCs), taken at new diagnosis, from a patient treated with antithyroid drugs. Receptors were obtained from a woman aged 18-35 years with Graves disease.

This clonotype was observed at least ten times. The chain links TRBV12-3 or TRBV12-4 to TRBJ1-1, with 10 bases aligning to TRBD1. The CDR3 loop spans 12 amino acids. Germline trimming cut 5 bases from V and 9 bases from J; bases unmatched to any gene: 3. The CDR3, as DNA: TGTGCCAGCAGTCGACAGGGGGCTAAAGCTTTCTTT. Translated, it gives CASSRQGAKAFF.

This clonotype was found many times. This chain uses TRBV7-2 with TRBJ2-3; D gene unclear. Trimming left V 1 base short and J 7 bases short, with 9 bases between. Germline CDR1 SGHTA, CDR2 FQGNSA. This CDR3 has 13 amino acids. CDR3 sequence reads: CASSLDQTNTQYF. CDR3 DNA sequence: TGTGCCAGCAGCTTAGACCAGACAAATACGCAGTATTTT.

This clonotype was counted ten times or more. This chain connects TRBV2 to TRBJ2-7; weak D call: TRBD1 (6 bases). V gave up 6 bases and J gave up 3 bases, with 12 bases separating them. The CDR3 is 13 amino acids. Germline V gives CDR1 SNHLY, CDR2 FYNNEI. The CDR3 loop reads CASRRDTNYEQYF. As DNA, the CDR3 is TGTGCCAGCAGGAGGGACACCAACTACGAGCAGTACTTC.

The V call is TRBV28, the J call TRBJ2-3, with 8 bases lining up with TRBD2. Germline CDR1 and CDR2: MDHEN and SYDVKM. The CDR3 sequence is 15 residues long. The trim removed 6 bases at V and 0 bases at J, leaving 5 bases unmatched. CDR3 in amino acids: CASSPGTRSTDTQYF. CDR3 nucleotide sequence: TGTGCCAGCAGCCCAGGGACTAGGAGCACAGATACGCAGTATTTT.

There are a few counts of this clonotype. This sequence may be a read error, since a much larger clone differs from it by one base. The chain links TRBV27 to TRBJ2-2, with TRBD2 matching over 9 bases. The V gene end was trimmed by 2 bases and the J gene end by 3 bases; junction bases not matched to a gene: 4. Germline CDR1 MNHEY, CDR2 SMNVEV (reference sequence). The CDR3 is 16 residues long. CDR3 coding DNA: TGTGCCAGCAGTTTAGTAGCGGGAGTGGACACCGGGGAGCTGTTTTTT. It yields the protein CASSLVAGVDTGELFF.

Regarding this clonotype: This may be a read error: a much more frequent sequence differs by one nucleotide. J is TRBJ2-7 and V is TRBV6-1, with 8 bases fitting TRBD2. The germline CDR1 and CDR2 sequences are MNHNS and SASEGT. CDR3 length: 13 amino acids. The CDR3 loop reads CTSKNSGINEQYF. CDR3 DNA sequence: TGTACCAGCAAAAATAGCGGGATCAACGAGCAGTACTTC.

CDR3 DNA: TGTGCCAGCAGCCTCGACATGAATAATTCACCCCTCCACTTT. It is translated as CASSLDMNNSPLHF. This sequence joins TRBV9 and TRBJ1-6; D gene unclear. The CDR3 has 14 residues. Trimming removed 4 bases from V and 5 bases from J, with 10 bases in between. Germline loops: CDR1 SGDLS, CDR2 YYNGEE.

Ten or more counts support this clonotype. This chain uses TRBV6-5 with TRBJ1-2; D not certain. CDR1 and CDR2 from the germline V gene are MNHEY and SVGAGI. Trimming pared 4 bases from V and 4 bases from J, leaving 10 bases between. This CDR3 contains 13 residues. CDR3 sequence (DNA): TGTGCCAGCAGTTTCCGGCAGTCCTATGGCTACACCTTC. Protein: CASSFRQSYGYTF.

This clonotype was counted a few times. The chain links TRBV27 to TRBJ1-2; possibly TRBD1 for D (5 bases). The V end lost 6 bases, the J end lost 4 bases, and 15 bases lay between the germline ends. The CDR3 length is 14 residues. Germline loops: CDR1 MNHEY, CDR2 SMNVEV (reference sequence). CDR3 nucleotide sequence: TGTGCCAGCAGCTCGACAGAAGAAACCTATGGCTACACCTTC. Translating it yields CASSSTEETYGYTF.

The table lists this clonotype with many counts. This rearrangement joins TRBV3-1 to TRBJ1-1; weak D call: TRBD1 (5 bases). Germline CDR1 and CDR2: LGHDT and YNNKEL (reference sequence). V shed 3 bases and J shed 4 bases, with 12 bases lying between them. The length of the CDR3 is 14 residues. The CDR3, as DNA: TGTGCCAGCAGCCAGGCCGGGGGGAGCACTGAAGCTTTCTTT. Its translation is CASSQAGGSTEAFF.

This clonotype was found many times. V gene TRBV28 combines with J gene TRBJ2-2; 12 nucleotides line up with TRBD2. Trimming cost V 3 bases and J 6 bases; bases outside gene matches: 5. The CDR3 is 16 amino acids. Germline CDR1 reads MDHEN; CDR2 reads SYDVKM. CDR3 DNA: TGTGCCAGCAGTTTCCCGACTAGCGGGAGTGCCGGGGAGCTGTTTTTT. Its protein is CASSFPTSGSAGELFF. The full variable domain, completed using reference TRBV28 and TRBJ2-2, is DVKVTQSSRYLVKRTGEKVFLECVQDMDHENMFWYRQDPGLGLRLIYFSYDVKMKEKGDIPEGYSVSREKKERFSLILESASTNQTSMYLCASSFPTSGSAGELFFGEGSRLTVL.

The rearrangement joins TRBV6-1 to TRBJ2-7; TRBD1 agrees at 10 bases. The CDR3 extends over 16 amino acids. Germline trimming cut 5 bases from V and 3 bases from J; bases unmatched to any gene: 10. Per the germline V gene, CDR1 is MNHNS and CDR2 is SASEGT. Written as DNA, the CDR3 is TGTGCCAGCAGTACCTACAGGACAGGGGGTTTCTACGAGCAGTACTTC. Amino acids: CASSTYRTGGFYEQYF.

Many counts were recorded for this clonotype. CDR3 amino acids: CASRNRGGTSGYNEQFF. The CDR3 region has the DNA TGTGCCAGCCGCAATAGGGGGGGGACTAGCGGGTACAATGAGCAGTTCTTC. V gene TRBV7-8 combines with J gene TRBJ2-1, with 12 bases aligning to TRBD2. The germline gives CDR1 SGHVS, CDR2 FQNEAQ. The CDR3 runs to 17 residues. J gave up 4 bases and V 8 bases, and 12 bases lay outside the gene matches.

Concerning this clonotype itself: A much bigger clone sits one base away, suggesting this may be a read error. DNA of the CDR3: TGCAGCGGTTGGACAGGGGGACTACCCTACGAGCAGTTCTTC. Protein: CSGWTGGLPYEQFF. The chain is built from TRBV29-1 and TRBJ2-1; 10 positions match TRBD1. The CDR3 loop spans 14 amino acids. V shed 7 bases and J 10 bases; nucleotides not matched to a gene: 13. The germline gives CDR1 SQVTM, CDR2 ANQGSEA.

This clonotype was found many times. The rearrangement links TRBV20-1 to TRBJ2-1; D is perhaps TRBD2 (5 bases). Germline V CDR1 and CDR2: DFQATT, SNEGSKA (reference sequence). The CDR3 runs to 11 residues. The CDR3 sequence is CTSGYYNEQFF. The CDR3 coding sequence is TGCACCTCGGGGTACTACAATGAGCAGTTCTTC.

The V call is TRBV20-1, the J call TRBJ2-7, with D uncertain. CDR1 is DFQATT, CDR2 SNEGSKA, per germline (reference sequence). V shed 4 bases and J shed 0 bases, with 13 bases lying between them. The CDR3 is made up of 14 amino acids. CDR3 amino acids: CSATLGRSSYEQYF. CDR3 DNA sequence: TGCAGTGCTACATTAGGCAGGAGCTCCTACGAGCAGTACTTC.

This clonotype appeared many times. V and J are TRBV30 and TRBJ1-1, with a possible D match to TRBD1 (5 bases). V lost 4 bases and J 3 bases, leaving 15 bases between the germline ends. CDR3 length: 14 amino acids. The germline V gene has CDR1 GTSNPN and CDR2 SVGIG (reference sequence). The CDR3 reads CAWMGGIWDTEAFF. The CDR3 nucleotides are TGTGCCTGGATGGGGGGGATTTGGGACACTGAAGCTTTCTTT.

Only a few counts were recorded for this clonotype. The chain links TRBV4-1 to TRBJ2-7; D is perhaps TRBD2 (6 bases). The CDR3 loop spans 17 amino acids. The ends were cut back, 1 base at V and 2 bases at J, with 18 bases in the middle. In germline, CDR1 is MGHRA, CDR2 YSYEKL. Here the CDR3 reads CASSQGLGRLAPYEQYF. The CDR3 DNA follows: TGCGCCAGCAGCCAAGGCTTGGGGAGGCTAGCTCCCTACGAGCAGTACTTC.

Details on this clonotype: Since a much larger clone is just one base distant, this may be a read error. This chain connects TRBV3-1 to TRBJ2-3, with unresolved D. The germline V gene encodes CDR1 LGHDT and CDR2 YNNKEL (reference sequence). This CDR3 comprises 16 residues. V lost 1 base to trimming and J lost 0 bases, with 11 bases between them. CDR3 DNA sequence: TGTGCCAGCAGCCAAGCTCGCGAGACTAGCACAGATACGCAGTATTTT. It translates to CASSQARETSTDTQYF.

V gene TRBV27 combines with J gene TRBJ2-1; 14 bases agree with TRBD2. Per the germline V gene, CDR1 is MNHEY and CDR2 is SMNVEV (reference sequence). The CDR3 contains 16 residues. Unmatched junction bases numbered 6, after V lost 4 bases and J lost 7 bases. CDR3 amino acids: CASSYPGTSGRNEQFF. CDR3 nucleotides: TGTGCCAGCAGTTACCCCGGGACTAGCGGGAGAAATGAGCAGTTCTTC.

This chain links TRBV25-1 with TRBJ1-6; D not resolved. V lost 6 bases to trimming and J lost 11 bases, with 14 bases between them. In germline, CDR1 is MGHDK, CDR2 SYGVNS. The CDR3 extends over 13 amino acids. In DNA form, the CDR3 reads TGTGCCAGCAGCGGGTTGTGCGAAGCACCCCTCCACTTT. Translated: CASSGLCEAPLHF. Complete variable domain (other parts from reference TRBV25-1 and TRBJ1-6): EADIYQTPRYLVIGTGKKITLECSQTMGHDKMYWYQQDPGMELHLIHYSYGVNSTEKGDLSSESTVSRIRTEHFPLTLESARPSHTSQYLCASSGLCEAPLHFGNGTRLTVT.

The table lists this clonotype with many counts. As DNA, the CDR3 is TGTGCCAGCAGCTCGGGACTAGACATGAAATTGAATGAGCAGTTCTTC. Its translation is CASSSGLDMKLNEQFF. V is TRBV11-2 and J is TRBJ2-1; 8 nucleotides match TRBD2. V lost 4 bases to trimming and J lost 7 bases; unmatched junction nucleotides: 12. This CDR3 has 16 residues. From germline, CDR1 is SGHAT and CDR2 FQNNGV.

This clonotype was detected only a few times. The chain carries TRBV7-9 and TRBJ2-1; a weak D match, TRBD2 (6 bases). Germline V gene data show CDR1 as SEHNR and CDR2 as FQNEAQ (reference sequence). Trimming cost V 5 bases and J 12 bases, with 11 bases left between them. The CDR3 spans 11 residues. CDR3 DNA: TGTGCCAGCAGCGAGAATAGCGGGCAGTTCTTC. Its protein product is CASSENSGQFF.

Ten or more counts support this clonotype. The rearrangement uses TRBV30 and TRBJ1-2, with 8 bases that match TRBD1. Germline V gene lookup returns CDR1 GTSNPN and CDR2 SVGIG (reference sequence). J was trimmed by 4 bases and V by 1 base; bases with no gene match: 5. The CDR3 contains 14 residues. CDR3 bases: TGTGCCTGGAGTGGAGACAGGGGTTTCTATGGCTACACCTTC. This sequence encodes CAWSGDRGFYGYTF.

The rearrangement links TRBV4-1 to TRBJ2-1; 7 nucleotides match TRBD2. The CDR3 covers 15 residues. V gave up 4 bases and J gave up 5 bases; unmatched junction bases: 8. CDR1 is MGHRA, CDR2 YSYEKL, per germline. CDR3 amino acids: CASSLGTTLNNEQFF. The CDR3 region has the DNA TGCGCCAGCAGCCTCGGGACTACCCTAAACAATGAGCAGTTCTTC.